The 26 T cell receptor beta chains given below trace back to one sample, sequenced in a study of regulatory T cells in long-lasting Graves disease. Sample time point: newly diagnosed GD, antithyroid drugs for less than 3 months. The authors made the TCR library using RNA they extracted from PBMCs. Building of the TCR beta libraries involved iRepertoire HTBI primers and Arm-PCR of CDR3 regions. Using its own MiXCR run on the multiplex PCR reads, TCRdb lists one record per CDR3 protein. The repertoire holds around 250,000 distinct CDR3 sequences, with around 20% as singletons. The sequenced sample was peripheral blood mononuclear cells (PBMCs), obtained at new diagnosis, from a patient treated with antithyroid drugs. These receptors were collected from a female donor with Graves disease.

This clonotype was seen many times. The gene calls are TRBV5-1 and TRBJ1-5; no clear D gene. V shed 0 bases and J shed 2 bases, with 6 bases lying between them. This CDR3 spans 14 amino acids. Germline CDR1 SGHRS, CDR2 YFSETQ. As DNA, the CDR3 is TGCGCCAGCAGCTTGGTGGCGGGCAATCAGCCCCAGCATTTT. It encodes CASSLVAGNQPQHF. The full variable domain, rest sourced from reference TRBV5-1 and TRBJ1-5, is KAGVTQTPRYLIKTRGQQVTLSCSPISGHRSVSWYQQTPGQGLQFLFEYFSETQRNKGNFPGRFSGRQFSNSRSEMNVSTLELGDSALYLCASSLVAGNQPQHFGDGTRLSIL.

This clonotype has ten or more counts. The V gene is TRBV5-1, the J gene TRBJ2-2; D unclear. CDR1 is SGHRS, CDR2 YFSETQ, per germline. With 2 bases removed from V and 1 base from J, the gap between germline ends came to 6 bases. The CDR3 loop spans 14 amino acids. CDR3 protein: CASSFVQNTGELFF. In DNA, the CDR3 is TGCGCCAGCAGCTTTGTACAGAACACCGGGGAGCTGTTTTTT.

This clonotype was counted many times. The chain has TRBV12-3 or TRBV12-4 and TRBJ1-3; maybe TRBD1 (5 bases). The V end lost 3 bases, the J end lost 4 bases, and 10 bases lay between the germline ends. CDR3 length: 14 residues. CDR3 loop: CASSFGGRGNTIYF. Here the CDR3 DNA reads TGTGCCAGCAGTTTCGGGGGACGAGGAAACACCATATATTTT.

The sample holds many counts of this clonotype. One end of the junction fails to match germline, which may point to a read error. This chain links TRBV5-1 with TRBJ1-1; unclear D gene. CDR3 length equals 12 residues. Germline V gene lookup returns CDR1 SGHRS and CDR2 YFSETQ. The DNA for the CDR3 is TGTGCCAGCAGCTTAGGCAGCGTCTTCGCTTTCTTT. Encoded protein: CASSLGSVFAFF. Combining the CDR3 with reference TRBV5-1 and TRBJ1-1 gives the whole variable domain KAGVTQTPRYLIKTRGQQVTLSCSPISGHRSVSWYQQTPGQGLQFLFEYFSETQRNKGNFPGRFSGRQFSNSRSEMNVSTLELGDSALYLCASSLGSVFAFFGQGTRLTVV.

In this sample, this clonotype turned up many times. The chain has TRBV2 and TRBJ2-7, with no clear D. The germline V gene has CDR1 SNHLY and CDR2 FYNNEI. The V end lost 4 bases, the J end lost 6 bases, and 16 bases lay between the germline ends. The CDR3 is 14 residues long. DNA for the CDR3: TGTGCCAGCAGTGGGCCCCTTATGGGCCCCGAGCAGTACTTC. Encoded protein: CASSGPLMGPEQYF.

The chain joins TRBV6-2 or TRBV6-3 to TRBJ2-1, with D perhaps matching TRBD2 (5 bases). Germline-derived CDR1 and CDR2 are MNHEY and SVGEGT. Trimming stripped 2 bases from V and 1 base from J, with 24 bases between. CDR3 length: 20 amino acids. Written as DNA, the CDR3 is TGTGCCAGCAGTTACGTCCTCGGGAAGGGTTCTGACACGTCCTACAATGAGCAGTTCTTC. Amino acid sequence: CASSYVLGKGSDTSYNEQFF.

The chain carries TRBV19 and TRBJ2-2; 8 bases fit TRBD1. The V gene end was trimmed by 10 bases and the J gene end by 6 bases; junction bases not matched to a gene: 13. CDR1 is LNHDA, CDR2 SQIVND, per germline (reference sequence). This CDR3 region has 15 residues. This CDR3 is CATKDRGFYPGELFF. CDR3 sequence (DNA): TGTGCCACGAAAGACAGGGGTTTTTATCCCGGGGAGCTGTTTTTT. Drawing the rest from reference TRBV19 and TRBJ2-2, the complete variable domain is DGGITQSPKYLFRKEGQNVTLSCEQNLNHDAMYWYRQDPGQGLRLIYYSQIVNDFQKGDIAEGYSVSREKKESFPLTVTSAQKNPTAFYLCATKDRGFYPGELFFGEGSRLTVL.

V usage is TRBV28 and J usage is TRBJ1-4, with unresolved D. Per germline, CDR1 MDHEN and CDR2 SYDVKM. The V end was cut by 10 bases, the J end by 5 bases, with 14 bases between. The CDR3 loop spans 13 amino acids. The CDR3 loop reads CATKTITNEKLFF. CDR3 sequence (DNA): TGTGCCACCAAGACAATAACAAATGAAAAACTGTTTTTT.

Many counts were recorded for this clonotype. In DNA, the CDR3 is TGTGCCAGCACCTTGGGGGGGACAGATACGCAGTATTTT. The encoded protein is CASTLGGTDTQYF. The genes are TRBV12-3 or TRBV12-4 and TRBJ2-3; 7 bases match TRBD2. V lost 7 bases to trimming and J lost 3 bases; unmatched junction nucleotides: 4. The CDR3 sequence is 13 residues long.

The V gene is TRBV7-2, the J gene TRBJ2-3; 9 bases fit TRBD1. Germline CDR1 reads SGHTA; CDR2 reads FQGNSA. This CDR3 spans 17 amino acids. The V and J ends lost 3 bases and 3 bases, in that order; junction bases with no gene match: 10. The CDR3 DNA reads TGTGCCAGCAGCTTCGACCCGACAGGGACAGGGACAGATACGCAGTATTTT. It specifies CASSFDPTGTGTDTQYF.

This clonotype was observed many times. The CDR3 DNA follows: TGCAGTGCCTCACAGGGGAGCACTGAAGCTTTCTTT. This translates into CSASQGSTEAFF. The chain carries TRBV20-1 and TRBJ1-1; 7 bases match TRBD1. The germline V gene encodes CDR1 DFQATT and CDR2 SNEGSKA (reference sequence). The CDR3 has 12 residues. V lost 6 bases to trimming and J lost 4 bases; unmatched junction nucleotides: 5.

This clonotype has ten or more counts. V is TRBV4-1 and J is TRBJ1-2; the D gene is possibly TRBD1 (6 bases). The V end was cut by 1 base, the J end by 6 bases, with 9 bases between. Germline CDR1 is MGHRA and CDR2 is YSYEKL. The CDR3 has 13 amino acids. For the CDR3, the DNA is TGCGCCAGCAGCCAAGCGGGACATGATGGCTACACCTTC. It specifies CASSQAGHDGYTF.

Ten or more counts support this clonotype. The chain combines TRBV12-3 or TRBV12-4 with TRBJ1-2; unclear D gene. CDR3 length: 13 residues. V gave up 1 base and J gave up 4 bases, with 7 bases separating them. DNA of the CDR3: TGTGCCAGCAGTTTAGGGGCCGCCTATGGCTACACCTTC. Translation: CASSLGAAYGYTF.

Of note for this clonotype: The junction differs from germline at one of its ends, possibly a read error. The J gene is TRBJ1-4, the V gene TRBV6-1; 8 nucleotides line up with TRBD1. The CDR3 totals 14 residues. Germline V gene data show CDR1 as MNHNS and CDR2 as SASEGT. This chain's CDR3 is CTSSPGQGQRKLFF. CDR3 sequence (DNA): TGTACCAGCAGCCCCGGACAGGGACAGAGAAAACTGTTCTTT.

This clonotype was detected many times. This rearrangement joins TRBV7-2 to TRBJ2-7, with 7 bases fitting TRBD2. CDR1 and CDR2 (germline): SGHTA, FQGNSA. J lost 4 bases, V lost 7 bases, and 16 bases had no gene match. This CDR3 has 16 amino acids. The CDR3 region is CASTILSGGGRYEQYF. CDR3 DNA sequence: TGTGCCAGCACCATCCTCTCGGGGGGAGGGCGGTACGAGCAGTACTTC.

V gene TRBV7-2 combines with J gene TRBJ2-5, with 8 bases identical to TRBD2. The junction had 9 bases not matched to a gene; V was cut back by 4 bases and J by 5 bases. Germline CDR1 SGHTA, CDR2 FQGNSA. The CDR3 has 15 residues. The CDR3 DNA is TGTGCCAGCAGCTCCAAGGGCGGGAGGTGGGAGACCCAGTACTTC. Its translation: CASSSKGGRWETQYF.

This clonotype was seen more than once but under ten times. The junction departs from the called germline gene at one end, perhaps through a read error. This rearrangement joins TRBV30 to TRBJ1-1; D uncertain. Germline-derived CDR1 and CDR2 are GTSNPN and SVGIG (reference sequence). CDR3 length: 13 residues. As DNA, the CDR3 is TGTGCCTGGCGATACCTCCTGAACGCTGAAGCTTTCTTT. This codes for CAWRYLLNAEAFF. Full variable domain (outside the CDR3, taken from reference TRBV30 and TRBJ1-1): SQTIHQWPATLVQPVGSPLSLECTVEGTSNPNLYWYRQAAGRGLQLLFYSVGIGQISSEVPQNLSASRPQDRQFILSSKKLLLSDSGFYLCAWRYLLNAEAFFGQGTRLTVV.

This clonotype was counted ten times or more. At one end the junction does not follow the germline gene, possibly because of a read error. The genes are TRBV20-1 and TRBJ1-2, with 9 bases identical to TRBD1. Germline values: CDR1 DFQATT, CDR2 SNEGSKA (reference sequence). The CDR3 length is 12 residues. This chain's CDR3 is CSASRKDRGASF. The CDR3 DNA sequence: TGCAGTGCTAGCCGCAAGGACAGGGGAGCCTCCTTC.

The V and J genes are TRBV3-1 and TRBJ2-5; 9 nucleotides match TRBD2. This CDR3 is 13 amino acids long. Looked up from germline, CDR1 is LGHDT and CDR2 is YNNKEL (reference sequence). J was trimmed by 7 bases and V by 5 bases; bases with no gene match: 5. For the CDR3, the DNA is TGTGCCAGCAGCACCCGCGGGGGGGGGACCCAGTACTTC. It yields the protein CASSTRGGGTQYF.

This chain links TRBV28 with TRBJ2-2; D uncertain. Deletions cut 6 bases from V and 0 bases from J, with 14 bases between. Germline V gene data show CDR1 as MDHEN and CDR2 as SYDVKM. There are 16 residues in the CDR3. The CDR3 DNA follows: TGTGCCAGCAGCACTCCCCTGAATTCGAACACCGGGGAGCTGTTTTTT. This encodes CASSTPLNSNTGELFF. Based on the CDR3 plus reference TRBV28 and TRBJ2-2, the full variable domain is DVKVTQSSRYLVKRTGEKVFLECVQDMDHENMFWYRQDPGLGLRLIYFSYDVKMKEKGDIPEGYSVSREKKERFSLILESASTNQTSMYLCASSTPLNSNTGELFFGEGSRLTVL.

V usage is TRBV15 and J usage is TRBJ2-5; the match to TRBD1 covers 10 bases. CDR1 LNHNV and CDR2 YYDKDF come from the germline V gene (reference sequence). The ends lost 0 bases at V and 4 bases at J; junction bases unmatched: 2. The CDR3 spans 15 residues. The CDR3 sequence is CATSRDGTGVETQYF. The CDR3 nucleotides are TGTGCCACCAGCAGAGACGGGACAGGGGTAGAGACCCAGTACTTC.

This clonotype has ten or more counts. The CDR3 DNA is TGTGCCAGCAGCCAATCAGGGGGGAACACTGAAGCTTTCTTT. Translated, it gives CASSQSGGNTEAFF. This chain uses TRBV7-6 with TRBJ1-1; 7 bases match TRBD1. The CDR3 sequence is 14 residues long. The germline V gene has CDR1 SGHVS and CDR2 FNYEAQ. The junction had 4 bases not matched to a gene; V was cut back by 5 bases and J by 1 base.

This clonotype has only a few counts. The chain has TRBV6-2 or TRBV6-3 and TRBJ1-3, with D unresolved. Between the trimmed V and J ends, which lost 4 bases and 1 base, there was a span of 5 bases. Germline-derived CDR1 and CDR2 are MNHEY and SVGEGT. CDR3 size: 13 residues. The CDR3, as DNA: TGTGCCAGCAGTTCTCAGTCTGGAAACACCATATATTTT. It encodes CASSSQSGNTIYF.

This clonotype was picked up many times. This chain connects TRBV28 to TRBJ2-7; 7 bases map to TRBD1. This CDR3 spans 11 amino acids. J gave up 11 bases and V 2 bases, and 3 bases lay outside the gene matches. Germline assignment: CDR1 MDHEN and CDR2 SYDVKM. The CDR3, as DNA: TGTGCCAGCAGTTTACAGGGGGTCAAGTACTTC. It encodes CASSLQGVKYF.

The gene calls are TRBV7-2 and TRBJ1-1; D uncertain. The CDR3 length is 13 residues. V shed 5 bases and J shed 5 bases, with 12 bases lying between them. CDR1 SGHTA and CDR2 FQGNSA come from the germline V gene. DNA for the CDR3: TGTGCCAGCAGCGCGGTCCTGGGGACTGAAGCTTTCTTT. Protein sequence: CASSAVLGTEAFF.

This clonotype was seen ten or more times. The chain couples TRBV6-2 or TRBV6-3 to TRBJ1-2; 7 bases fit TRBD1. The CDR3 is 18 residues long. Germline V lookup: CDR1 MNHEY, CDR2 SVGEGT. Trimming cost V 5 bases and J 0 bases; bases outside gene matches: 15. CDR3 residues: CASSETPDRPGANYGYTF. The DNA of the CDR3 is TGTGCCAGCAGTGAAACGCCGGACAGGCCCGGAGCTAACTATGGCTACACCTTC.